The sequence of this TCR beta chain was determined in a study of metastatic and nonmetastatic thyroid tumors. Overall study: Malignant and benign thyroid patients had repertoires compared in peripheral blood and tumor or nodule tissue.

Methods used by the authors: The study's classifier, a distant-metastasis tool for papillary thyroid cancer, was built using CDR3 differences across clinicopathological groups. TCRdb reanalyzed the PCR reads via MiXCR. TCRdb's processing, not the study's, gives the V and J calls here. This table holds around 18,000 clones, roughly an eighth found once. The entire patient cohort was treatment-naive prior to thyroid surgery. General study points: Within blood and tumor, benign nodules reportedly had significantly lower TCR beta diversity than malignant thyroid tumors did.

This CDR3 is built from 13 residues. The V gene's germline CDR1 is SQVTM and CDR2 ANQGSEA. Points on this clone: As yet, its antigen is unknown. Possible read error: a much larger clone is one base away. This CDR3 is also generated by other DNA sequences in the sample.

The gene calls are TRBV29-1 and TRBJ1-5; 9 nucleotides agree with TRBD1. The sequenced sample was tumor tissue. The TCR comes from a female donor with papillary thyroid cancer or a benign thyroid nodule (not recorded which). Some clones in this sample may be carry-over from other donors' samples. CDR3 region: CSVVEGTGQPQHF. The DNA for the CDR3 is TGCAGCGTTGTGGAGGGGACAGGGCAGCCACAGCATTTT.